This passage covers 5 T cell receptor beta chains from one sample sequenced in a study of T cells after yellow fever vaccination. TCRdb reanalysed the 5' RACE reads using MiXCR and keeps one entry per CDR3 protein. The sample lists roughly 170,000 distinct CDR3 sequences, 9.3% occurring once. The specimen comprised CD8+ T cells sorted from PBMCs, sampled 45 days after the yellow fever booster vaccination. The receptors originated from a young man who received the YFV17D yellow fever vaccine.

This clonotype has only a few counts. The chain combines TRBV7-8 with TRBJ2-3; 9 bases align to TRBD1. The CDR3 extends over 16 amino acids. The J segment lost 6 bases and the V segment lost 4 bases, leaving 11 bases of the junction unmatched. CDR1 is SGHVS and CDR2 is FQNEAQ in the germline V gene. The CDR3 region is CASSSPRTGVGDTQYF. For the CDR3, the DNA is TGTGCCAGCAGCTCCCCCCGGACAGGGGTCGGGGATACGCAGTATTTT.

This clonotype was detected only a few times. This chain links TRBV6-6 with TRBJ2-7, with TRBD1 matching over 8 bases. The junction had 4 bases not matched to a gene; V was cut back by 6 bases and J by 3 bases. Germline loops: CDR1 MNHNY, CDR2 SVGAGI (reference sequence). The length of the CDR3 is 13 residues. CDR3: CASSETGDYEQYF. CDR3 DNA sequence: TGTGCCAGCAGCGAGACAGGGGACTACGAGCAGTACTTC.

The gene calls are TRBV7-6 and TRBJ2-1; 7 nucleotides agree with TRBD2. The CDR3 extends over 13 amino acids. The J segment lost 8 bases and the V segment lost 3 bases, leaving 4 bases of the junction unmatched. Germline V CDR1 and CDR2: SGHVS, FNYEAQ. CDR3 coding DNA: TGTGCCAGCAGCTTCAGCGGGGACGATGAGCAGTTCTTC. Amino acid sequence: CASSFSGDDEQFF.

The chain links TRBV20-1 to TRBJ2-1; TRBD2 matches 10 bases. This CDR3 spans 14 amino acids. Germline V gene data show CDR1 as DFQATT and CDR2 as SNEGSKA (reference sequence). J was trimmed by 12 bases and V by 4 bases; bases with no gene match: 12. Here the CDR3 DNA reads TGCAGTGCTATGGGACTAGCGACTGATTTTGGGCAGTTCTTC. Translated, it gives CSAMGLATDFGQFF.

This clonotype has a count of ten or more. CDR3 sequence reads: CASSGGGYEQYV. The CDR3 bases are TGTGCCAGCAGCGGGGGGGGCTACGAGCAGTACGTC. The chain uses TRBV6-2 or TRBV6-3 and TRBJ2-7; TRBD2 matches 8 bases. Germline-derived CDR1 and CDR2 are MNHEY and SVGEGT. V dropped 6 bases and J dropped 3; count of bases not matched to a gene: 1. This CDR3 comprises 12 residues.